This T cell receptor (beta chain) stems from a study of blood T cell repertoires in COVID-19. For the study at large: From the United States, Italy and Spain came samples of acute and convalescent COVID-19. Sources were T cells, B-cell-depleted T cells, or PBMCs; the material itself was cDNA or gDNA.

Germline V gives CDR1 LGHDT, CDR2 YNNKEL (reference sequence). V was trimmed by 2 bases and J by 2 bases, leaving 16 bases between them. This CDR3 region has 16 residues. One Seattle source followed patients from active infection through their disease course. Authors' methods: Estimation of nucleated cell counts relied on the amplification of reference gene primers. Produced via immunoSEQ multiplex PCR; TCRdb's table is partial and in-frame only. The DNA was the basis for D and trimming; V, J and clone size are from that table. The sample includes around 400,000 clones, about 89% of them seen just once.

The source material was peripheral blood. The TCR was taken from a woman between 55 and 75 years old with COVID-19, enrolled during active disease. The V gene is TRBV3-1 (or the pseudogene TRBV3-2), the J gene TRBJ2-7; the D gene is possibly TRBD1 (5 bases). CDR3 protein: CASSQSTGSKAYEQYF. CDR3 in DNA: TGTGCCAGCAGCCAATCCACAGGCTCCAAGGCCTACGAGCAGTACTTC.